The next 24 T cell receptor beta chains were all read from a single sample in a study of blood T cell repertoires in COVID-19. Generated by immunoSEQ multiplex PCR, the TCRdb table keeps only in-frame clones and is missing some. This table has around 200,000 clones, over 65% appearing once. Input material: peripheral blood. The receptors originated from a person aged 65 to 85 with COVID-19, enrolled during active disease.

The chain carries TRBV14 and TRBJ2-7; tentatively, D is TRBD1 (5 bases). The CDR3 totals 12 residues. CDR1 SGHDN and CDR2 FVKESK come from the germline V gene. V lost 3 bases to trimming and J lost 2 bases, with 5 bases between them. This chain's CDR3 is CASSQTAYEQYF. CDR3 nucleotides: TGTGCCAGCAGCCAGACAGCCTACGAGCAGTACTTC.

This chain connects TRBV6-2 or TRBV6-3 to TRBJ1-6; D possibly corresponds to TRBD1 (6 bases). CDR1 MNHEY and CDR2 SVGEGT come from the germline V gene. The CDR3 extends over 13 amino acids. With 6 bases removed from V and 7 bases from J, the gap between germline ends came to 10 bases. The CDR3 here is CASSPQGNSPLHF. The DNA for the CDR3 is TGTGCCAGCAGCCCGCAGGGGAATTCACCCCTCCACTTT.

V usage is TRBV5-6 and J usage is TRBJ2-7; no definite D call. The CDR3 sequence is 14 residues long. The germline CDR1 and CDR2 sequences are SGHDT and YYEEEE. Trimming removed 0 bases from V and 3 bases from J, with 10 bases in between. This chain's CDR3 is CASSLGYSSYEQYF. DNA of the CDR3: TGTGCCAGCAGCTTGGGGTATAGTAGCTACGAGCAGTACTTC.

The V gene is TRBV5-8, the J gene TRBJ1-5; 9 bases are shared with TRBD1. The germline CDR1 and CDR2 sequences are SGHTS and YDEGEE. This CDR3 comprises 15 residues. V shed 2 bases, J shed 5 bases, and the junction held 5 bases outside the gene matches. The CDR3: CASSFQGTGYQPQHF. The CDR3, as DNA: TGTGCCAGCAGCTTTCAAGGGACAGGGTATCAGCCCCAGCATTTT.

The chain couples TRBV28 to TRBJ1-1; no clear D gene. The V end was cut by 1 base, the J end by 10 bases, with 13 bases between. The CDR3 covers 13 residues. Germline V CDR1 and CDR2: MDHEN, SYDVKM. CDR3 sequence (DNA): TGTGCCAGCAGTTTATCGGCGGGCCGGGGAGCTTTCTTT. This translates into CASSLSAGRGAFF.

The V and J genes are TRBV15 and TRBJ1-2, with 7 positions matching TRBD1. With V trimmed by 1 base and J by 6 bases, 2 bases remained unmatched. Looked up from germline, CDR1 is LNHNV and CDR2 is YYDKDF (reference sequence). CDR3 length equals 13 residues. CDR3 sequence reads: CATSRGDRNGYTF. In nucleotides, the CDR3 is TGTGCCACCAGCAGAGGGGACAGAAATGGCTACACCTTC.

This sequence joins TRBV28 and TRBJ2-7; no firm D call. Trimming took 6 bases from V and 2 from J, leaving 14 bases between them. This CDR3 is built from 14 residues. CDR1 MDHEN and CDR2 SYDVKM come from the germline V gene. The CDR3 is CASRTLAATYEQYF. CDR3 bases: TGTGCCAGCAGAACCCTGGCGGCAACCTACGAGCAGTACTTC.

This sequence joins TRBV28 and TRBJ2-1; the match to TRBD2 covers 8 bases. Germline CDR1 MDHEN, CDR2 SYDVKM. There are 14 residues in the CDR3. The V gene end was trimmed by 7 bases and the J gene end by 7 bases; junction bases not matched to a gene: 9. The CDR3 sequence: CASKRRGAGNEQFF. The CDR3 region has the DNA TGTGCCAGCAAGAGGCGGGGGGCAGGGAATGAGCAGTTCTTC.

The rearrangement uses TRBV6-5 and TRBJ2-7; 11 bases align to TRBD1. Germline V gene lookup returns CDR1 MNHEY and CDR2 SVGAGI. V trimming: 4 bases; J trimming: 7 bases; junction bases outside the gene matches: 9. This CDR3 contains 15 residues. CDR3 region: CASSFRDRGLEEQYF. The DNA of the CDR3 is TGTGCCAGCAGTTTTCGGGACAGGGGGTTGGAAGAGCAGTACTTC.

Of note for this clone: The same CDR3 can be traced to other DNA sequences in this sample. CDR3 nucleotides: TGTGCCAGCAGCCCAACTAGCGGCTCCTACAATGAGCAGTTCTTC. Protein: CASSPTSGSYNEQFF. The V gene is TRBV3-1 (or the pseudogene TRBV3-2), the J gene TRBJ2-1; 8 nucleotides align to TRBD2. This CDR3 comprises 15 residues. Trimming removed 4 bases from V and 0 bases from J; junction bases left unmatched: 2. Germline V gene lookup returns CDR1 LGHDT and CDR2 YNNKEL (reference sequence).

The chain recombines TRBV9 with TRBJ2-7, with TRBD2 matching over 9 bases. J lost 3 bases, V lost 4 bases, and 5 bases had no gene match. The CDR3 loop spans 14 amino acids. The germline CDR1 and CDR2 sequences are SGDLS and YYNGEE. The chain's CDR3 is CASSPRTSVYEQYF. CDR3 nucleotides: TGTGCCAGCAGCCCTCGGACTAGCGTCTACGAGCAGTACTTC.

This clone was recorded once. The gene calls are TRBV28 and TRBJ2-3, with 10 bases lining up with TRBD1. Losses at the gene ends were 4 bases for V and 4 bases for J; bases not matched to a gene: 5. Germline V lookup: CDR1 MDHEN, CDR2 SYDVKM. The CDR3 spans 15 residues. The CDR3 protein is CASSSPGQGADTQYF. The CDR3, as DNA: TGTGCCAGCAGTTCACCCGGACAGGGGGCAGATACGCAGTATTTT.

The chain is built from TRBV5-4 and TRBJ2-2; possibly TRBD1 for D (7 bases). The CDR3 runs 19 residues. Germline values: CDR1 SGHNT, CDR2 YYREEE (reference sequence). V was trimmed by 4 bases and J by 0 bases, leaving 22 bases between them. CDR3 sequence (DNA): TGTGCCAGCAGCCTACCTGTAGGAGGGGGCCCCACGAACACCGGGGAGCTGTTTTTT. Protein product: CASSLPVGGGPTNTGELFF.

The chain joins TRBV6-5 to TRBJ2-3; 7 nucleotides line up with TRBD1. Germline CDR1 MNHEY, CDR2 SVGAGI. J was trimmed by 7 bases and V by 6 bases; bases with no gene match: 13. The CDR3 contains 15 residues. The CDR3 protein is CASRQGTALRNTQYF. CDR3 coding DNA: TGTGCCAGCAGACAAGGGACAGCCCTCCGGAATACGCAGTATTTT.

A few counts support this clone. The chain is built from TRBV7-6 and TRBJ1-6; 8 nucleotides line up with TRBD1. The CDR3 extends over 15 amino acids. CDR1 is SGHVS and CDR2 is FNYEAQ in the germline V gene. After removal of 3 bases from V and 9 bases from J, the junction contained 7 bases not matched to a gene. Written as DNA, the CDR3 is TGTGCCAGCAGCTTTGGACAGGGTGAGGTTTCACCCCTCCACTTT. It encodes CASSFGQGEVSPLHF.

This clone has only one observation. This chain's CDR3 is CASSLSSYGYTF. The CDR3 DNA sequence: TGTGCCAGCAGCTTGTCTTCCTATGGCTACACCTTC. The chain has TRBV5-6 and TRBJ1-2; D is undetermined. V shed 1 base and J shed 4 bases, with 5 bases lying between them. The CDR3 covers 12 residues. Germline CDR1 SGHDT, CDR2 YYEEEE.

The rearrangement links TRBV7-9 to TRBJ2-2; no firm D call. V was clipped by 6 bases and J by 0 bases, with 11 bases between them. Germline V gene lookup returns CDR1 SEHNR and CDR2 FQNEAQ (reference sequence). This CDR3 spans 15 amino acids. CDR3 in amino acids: CASRILGANTGELFF. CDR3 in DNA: TGTGCCAGCAGGATTTTGGGCGCGAACACCGGGGAGCTGTTTTTT.

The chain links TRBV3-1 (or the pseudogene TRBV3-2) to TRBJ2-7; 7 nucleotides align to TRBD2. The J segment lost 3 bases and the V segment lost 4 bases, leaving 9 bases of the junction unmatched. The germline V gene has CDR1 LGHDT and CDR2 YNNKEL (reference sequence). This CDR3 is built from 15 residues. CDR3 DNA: TGTGCCAGCAGCCTGATCGGGGAGGGGTTCTACGAGCAGTACTTC. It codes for CASSLIGEGFYEQYF.

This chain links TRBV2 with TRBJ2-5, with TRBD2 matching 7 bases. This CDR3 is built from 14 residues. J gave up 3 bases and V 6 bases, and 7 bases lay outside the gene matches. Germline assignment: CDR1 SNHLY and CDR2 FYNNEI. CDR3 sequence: CASRLAANKETQYF. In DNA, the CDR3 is TGTGCCAGCAGGCTAGCGGCCAACAAAGAGACCCAGTACTTC.

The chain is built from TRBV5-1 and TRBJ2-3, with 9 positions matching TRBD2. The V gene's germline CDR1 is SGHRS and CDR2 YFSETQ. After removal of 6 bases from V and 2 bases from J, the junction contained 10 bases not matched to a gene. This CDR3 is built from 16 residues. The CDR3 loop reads CASIAGAGENTDTQYF. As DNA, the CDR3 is TGCGCCAGCATAGCGGGAGCCGGGGAGAACACAGATACGCAGTATTTT.

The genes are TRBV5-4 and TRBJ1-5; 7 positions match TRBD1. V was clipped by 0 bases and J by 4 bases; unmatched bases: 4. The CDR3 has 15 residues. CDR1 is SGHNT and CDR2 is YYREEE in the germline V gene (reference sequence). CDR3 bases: TGTGCCAGCAGCTTGGGAGGGGGCGAGAATCAGCCCCAGCATTTT. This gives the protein CASSLGGGENQPQHF. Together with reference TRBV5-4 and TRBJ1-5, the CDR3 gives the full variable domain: ETGVTQSPTHLIKTRGQQVTLRCSSQSGHNTVSWYQQALGQGPQFIFQYYREEENGRGNFPPRFSGLQFPNYSSELNVNALELDDSALYLCASSLGGGENQPQHFGDGTRLSIL.

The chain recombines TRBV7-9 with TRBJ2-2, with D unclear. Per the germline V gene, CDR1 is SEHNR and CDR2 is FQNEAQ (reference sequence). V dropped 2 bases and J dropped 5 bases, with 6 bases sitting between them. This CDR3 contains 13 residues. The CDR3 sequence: CASSLLDTGELFF. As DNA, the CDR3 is TGTGCCAGCAGCTTACTAGATACCGGGGAGCTGTTTTTT.

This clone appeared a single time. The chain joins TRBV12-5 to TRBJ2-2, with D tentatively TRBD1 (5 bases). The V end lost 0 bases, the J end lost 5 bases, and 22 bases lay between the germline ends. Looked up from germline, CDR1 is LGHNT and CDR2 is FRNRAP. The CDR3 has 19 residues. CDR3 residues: CASGLVLIPTSTGTGELFF. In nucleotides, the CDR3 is TGTGCTAGTGGTTTGGTACTAATCCCCACCTCAACAGGAACCGGGGAGCTGTTTTTT.

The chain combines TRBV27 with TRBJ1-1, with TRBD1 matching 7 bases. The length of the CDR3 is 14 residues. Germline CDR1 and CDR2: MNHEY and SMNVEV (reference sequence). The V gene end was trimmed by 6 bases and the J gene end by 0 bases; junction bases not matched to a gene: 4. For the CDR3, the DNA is TGTGCCAGCAGCTACAGGGGAATGAACACTGAAGCTTTCTTT. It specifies CASSYRGMNTEAFF.